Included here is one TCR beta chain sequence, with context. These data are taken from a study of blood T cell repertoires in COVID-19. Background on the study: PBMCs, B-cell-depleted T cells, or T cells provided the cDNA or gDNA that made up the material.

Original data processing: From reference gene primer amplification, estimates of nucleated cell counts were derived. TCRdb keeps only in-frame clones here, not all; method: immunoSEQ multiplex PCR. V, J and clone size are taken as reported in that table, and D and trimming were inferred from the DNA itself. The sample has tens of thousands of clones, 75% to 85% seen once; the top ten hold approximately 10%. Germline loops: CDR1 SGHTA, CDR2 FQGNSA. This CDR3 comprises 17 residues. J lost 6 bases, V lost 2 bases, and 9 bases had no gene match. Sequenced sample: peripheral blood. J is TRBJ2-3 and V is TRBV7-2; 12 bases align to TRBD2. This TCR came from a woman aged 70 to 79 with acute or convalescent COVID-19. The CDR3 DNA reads TGTGCCAGCAGCTTAAGGGCTAGCGGGGGGGCCGGGGATACGCAGTATTTT. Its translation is CASSLRASGGAGDTQYF.